This section outlines one TCR beta chain sequence together with its context. These data come from a study of blood T cell repertoires in COVID-19. As for the study in general: From T cells, B-cell-depleted T cells, or PBMCs came the material, which was cDNA or gDNA.

Repertoires were generated with immunoSEQ multiplex PCR, while TCRdb's copy carries only in-frame clones and drops some. Here the sample spans 300,000 to 350,000 clones, roughly nine tenths being singletons. The V and J ends lost 4 bases and 7 bases respectively, with 10 bases between them. Per germline, CDR1 GTSNPN and CDR2 SVGIG (reference sequence). CDR3 size: 12 residues. The J gene is TRBJ2-2, the V gene TRBV30; D perhaps matches TRBD2 (6 bases). Sequenced sample: peripheral blood. This receptor was obtained from a woman in her twenties or thirties with COVID-19, enrolled during active disease. The CDR3 nucleotides are TGTGCCTGGATTCGGGACTTCGGGGAGCTGTTTTTT. This encodes CAWIRDFGELFF.